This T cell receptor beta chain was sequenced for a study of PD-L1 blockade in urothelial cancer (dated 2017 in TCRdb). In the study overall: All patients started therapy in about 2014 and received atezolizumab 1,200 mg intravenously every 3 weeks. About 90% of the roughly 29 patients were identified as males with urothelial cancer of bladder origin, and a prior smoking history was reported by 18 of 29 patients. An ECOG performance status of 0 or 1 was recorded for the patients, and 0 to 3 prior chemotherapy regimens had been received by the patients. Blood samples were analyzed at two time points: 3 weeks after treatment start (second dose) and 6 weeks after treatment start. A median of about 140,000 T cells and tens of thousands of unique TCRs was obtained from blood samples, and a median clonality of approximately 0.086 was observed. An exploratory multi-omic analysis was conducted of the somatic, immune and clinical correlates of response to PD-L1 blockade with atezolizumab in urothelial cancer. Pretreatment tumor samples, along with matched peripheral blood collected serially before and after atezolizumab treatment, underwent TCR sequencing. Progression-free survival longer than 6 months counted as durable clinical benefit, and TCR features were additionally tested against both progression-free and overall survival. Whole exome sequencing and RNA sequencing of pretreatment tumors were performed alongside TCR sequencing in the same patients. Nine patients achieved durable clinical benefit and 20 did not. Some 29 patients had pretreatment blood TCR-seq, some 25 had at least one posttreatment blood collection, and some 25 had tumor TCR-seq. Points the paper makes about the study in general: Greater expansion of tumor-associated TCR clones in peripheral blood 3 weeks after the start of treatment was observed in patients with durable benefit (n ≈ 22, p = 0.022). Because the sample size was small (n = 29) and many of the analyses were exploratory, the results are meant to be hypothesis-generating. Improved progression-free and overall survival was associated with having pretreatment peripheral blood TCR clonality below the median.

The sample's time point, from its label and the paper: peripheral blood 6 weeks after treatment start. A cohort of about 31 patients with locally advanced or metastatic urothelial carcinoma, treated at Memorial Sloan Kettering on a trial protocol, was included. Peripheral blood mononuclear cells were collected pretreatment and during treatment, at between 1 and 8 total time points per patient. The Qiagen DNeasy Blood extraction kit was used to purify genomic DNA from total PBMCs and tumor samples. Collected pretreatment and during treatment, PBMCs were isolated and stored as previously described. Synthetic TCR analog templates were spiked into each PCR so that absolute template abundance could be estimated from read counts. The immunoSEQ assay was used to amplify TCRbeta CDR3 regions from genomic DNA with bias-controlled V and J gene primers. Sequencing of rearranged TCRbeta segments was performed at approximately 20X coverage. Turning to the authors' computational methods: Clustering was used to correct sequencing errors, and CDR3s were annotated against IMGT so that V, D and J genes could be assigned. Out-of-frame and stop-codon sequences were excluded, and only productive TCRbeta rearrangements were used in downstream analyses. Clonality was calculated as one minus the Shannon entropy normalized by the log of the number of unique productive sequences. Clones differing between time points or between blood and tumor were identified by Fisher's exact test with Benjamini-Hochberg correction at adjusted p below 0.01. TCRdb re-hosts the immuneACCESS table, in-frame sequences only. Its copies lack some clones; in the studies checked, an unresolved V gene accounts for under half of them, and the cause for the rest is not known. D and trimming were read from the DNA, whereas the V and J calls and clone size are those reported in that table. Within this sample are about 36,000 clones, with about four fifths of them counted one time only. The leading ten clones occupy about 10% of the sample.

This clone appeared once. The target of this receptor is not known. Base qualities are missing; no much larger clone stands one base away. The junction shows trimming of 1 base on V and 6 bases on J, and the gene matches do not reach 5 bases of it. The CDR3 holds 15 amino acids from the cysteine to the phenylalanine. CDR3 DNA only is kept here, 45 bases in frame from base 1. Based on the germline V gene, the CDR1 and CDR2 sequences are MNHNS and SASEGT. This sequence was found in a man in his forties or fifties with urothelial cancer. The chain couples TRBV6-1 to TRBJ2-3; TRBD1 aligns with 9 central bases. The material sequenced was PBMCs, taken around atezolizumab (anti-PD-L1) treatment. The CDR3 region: CASSEGGQGLDTQYF. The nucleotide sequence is TGTGCCAGCAGTGAAGGGGGACAGGGACTGGATACGCAGTATTTT.